The rows below give T cell receptor beta chains drawn from one sample of a study of persistence of HIV-infected CD4 T cells. These receptors' targets are unknown. The protocol was immunoSEQ multiplex PCR, while the TCRdb copy is restricted to in-frame clones and leaves out a portion. Of under 35,000 clones in the sample, less than 75% are singletons; the top ten hold roughly 1.5%. The sequenced sample was CD4+ T cells sorted from PBMCs after approximately 19-hour stimulation, obtained from a patient who received antiretroviral therapy. Receptors were obtained from an adult man with HIV who was CMV-seropositive. Both conserved end residues are part of each CDR3. A D gene is named only where the DNA matches it firmly. For some rows the clone size is stated as once, few or many, or as a class when expanded; others skip it.

J: TRBJ2-2; D: -; size: few; V: TRBV5-1; DNA: TGCGCCAGCACCAAAAGCATGGGGGGAAACACCGGGGAGCTGTTTTTT; CDR3: CASTKSMGGNTGELFF
J: TRBJ2-2; D: -; size: few; V: TRBV3-1/TRBV3-2; DNA: TGTGCCAGCAGCCAAGGGAGGGGCACCGGGGAGCTGTTTTTT; CDR3: CASSQGRGTGELFF
J: TRBJ2-7; D: TRBD1; size: once; V: TRBV11-2; DNA: TGTGCCAGCAGCTCTGCCGGGACAGGTTTTTCGGAGCAGTACTTC; CDR3: CASSSAGTGFSEQYF
J: TRBJ1-2; D: -; size: few; V: TRBV2; DNA: TGTGCCAGCAGTGAAGAACAGTTCTATGGCTACACCTTC; CDR3: CASSEEQFYGYTF
J: TRBJ2-1; D: -; size: -; V: TRBV20-1; DNA: TGCAGTGCTAGCGGAGGGGCCCAACAGTTCTTC; CDR3: CSASGGAQQFF
J: TRBJ1-5; D: -; size: -; V: TRBV7-2; DNA: TGTGCCAGCAGCTTATCCCCACAGAGATTTAGCAATCAGCCCCAGCATTTT; CDR3: CASSLSPQRFSNQPQHF
J: TRBJ2-3; D: -; size: -; V: TRBV2; DNA: TGTGCCAGCAGTGAAGGGACGGTGCGGCGGGATTTT; CDR3: CASSEGTVRRDF
J: TRBJ1-5; D: -; size: -; V: TRBV10-2; DNA: TGCGCCAGCAGTGAAGACCGCAATCAGCCCCAGCATTTT; CDR3: CASSEDRNQPQHF
J: TRBJ1-2; D: TRBD1; size: -; V: TRBV7-2; DNA: TGTGCCAGCAGAGAGGACAGGAATTATGGCTACACCTTC; CDR3: CASREDRNYGYTF
J: TRBJ1-5; D: -; size: -; V: TRBV2; DNA: TGTGCCAGCAGTTACGGGGGCAATCAGCCCCAGCATTTT; CDR3: CASSYGGNQPQHF
J: TRBJ2-3; D: TRBD2; size: -; V: TRBV27; DNA: TGTGCCAGCGCCCCCCGGGGGGGTAGCACAGATACGCAGTATTTT; CDR3: CASAPRGGSTDTQYF
J: TRBJ2-1; D: -; size: -; V: TRBV28; DNA: TGTGCCAGCAGTTTAGGGGGCCGAAGGAATGAGCAGTTCTTC; CDR3: CASSLGGRRNEQFF
J: TRBJ1-2; D: -; size: -; V: TRBV9; DNA: TGTGCCAGCAGCGTAGCTACCCTTAACTATGGCTACACCTTC; CDR3: CASSVATLNYGYTF
J: TRBJ1-5; D: -; size: -; V: TRBV3-1/TRBV3-2; DNA: TGTGCCAGCAGCCAAGACAGGGTGGGACATCAGCCCCAGCATTTT; CDR3: CASSQDRVGHQPQHF
J: TRBJ1-5; D: TRBD1; size: medium-sized; V: TRBV20-1; DNA: TGCAGTGCTAGTTACTCGACAGGGGGCAATCAGCCCCAGCATTTT; CDR3: CSASYSTGGNQPQHF
J: TRBJ1-4; D: TRBD1; size: -; V: TRBV24-1; DNA: TGTGCCACCAGTGATACAGGGGGTGGTAATGAAAAACTGTTTTTT; CDR3: CATSDTGGGNEKLFF
J: TRBJ1-1; D: TRBD1; size: -; V: TRBV2; DNA: TGTGCCAGCAATCCTACAGGGGGCCCTGAAGCTTTCTTT; CDR3: CASNPTGGPEAFF
J: TRBJ2-3; D: -; size: -; V: TRBV6-1; DNA: TGTGCCAGCAGTGAGTCACTGGGCGGGGTGGGAGATACGCAGTATTTT; CDR3: CASSESLGGVGDTQYF
J: TRBJ2-5; D: TRBD1; size: medium-sized; V: TRBV2; DNA: TGTGCCAGCAGTGAAAGGAGTGGGACAGTACAAGAGACCCAGTACTTC; CDR3: CASSERSGTVQETQYF
J: TRBJ2-3; D: TRBD1; size: few; V: TRBV2; DNA: TGTGCCAGCAAAGTAGCACAGGGGGCAACAGATACGCAGTATTTT; CDR3: CASKVAQGATDTQYF
J: TRBJ2-7; D: -; size: once; V: TRBV5-1; DNA: TGCGCCAGCAGCTTGGCTGAGGTGTCTTCTTACTCCTACGAGCAGTACTTC; CDR3: CASSLAEVSSYSYEQYF
J: TRBJ2-2; D: -; size: few; V: TRBV28; DNA: TGTGCCAGCAGGTATTCCTCCGGGGAGCTGTTTTTT; CDR3: CASRYSSGELFF
J: TRBJ1-2; D: -; size: -; V: TRBV6-1; DNA: TGTGCCAGCAGTGAACTTGGCAGCCCCTATGGCTACACCTTC; CDR3: CASSELGSPYGYTF
J: TRBJ2-3; D: TRBD2; size: -; V: TRBV10-3; DNA: TGTGCCATCAGTGAGGGGGGTAGCGGGAGATCAGATACGCAGTATTTT; CDR3: CAISEGGSGRSDTQYF
J: TRBJ1-1; D: -; size: -; V: TRBV2; DNA: TGTGCCAGCAACGGGGAAAGGAACACTGAAGCTTTCTTT; CDR3: CASNGERNTEAFF
J: TRBJ2-1; D: TRBD2; size: -; V: TRBV19; DNA: TGTGCCACCTCGAAATCTAGCGGGCCTGAGCAGTTCTTC; CDR3: CATSKSSGPEQFF
J: TRBJ1-2; D: -; size: -; V: TRBV27; DNA: TGTGCCAGCAGTTTATCGATAACCGGCGAACTCGGCTATGGCTACACCTTC; CDR3: CASSLSITGELGYGYTF
J: TRBJ1-5; D: TRBD1; size: -; V: TRBV5-1; DNA: TGCGCCAGCAGCTTGGCGGGACAGGGCCAGCCCCAGCATTTT; CDR3: CASSLAGQGQPQHF
J: TRBJ2-1; D: -; size: -; V: TRBV19; DNA: TGTGCCAGTAGTAGTGTTGGGCAGCTCTCCTACAATGAGCAGTTCTTC; CDR3: CASSSVGQLSYNEQFF